Each of the 27 T cell receptor beta chains below was sequenced from the same sample in a study of low-dose radiotherapy and immunotherapy resistance in tumors. Alpha- and beta-chain coverage of first-strand cDNA came from TRAV- and TRBV-specific primers. A roughly 20-cycle PCR with a constant-region primer and V-primer adapter amplified TCRs. MiXCR, applied by TCRdb to the reads, yields one record per CDR3 protein. The data show approximately 84,000 distinct CDR3 sequences, less than 20% seen once. The time point denotes: after trial treatment. The treatment denotes: LDRT plus nivolumab, ipilimumab, low-dose cyclophosphamide and aspirin (RACIN trial). Source: PBMCs, taken after low-dose radiotherapy plus immunotherapy. The receptors here all came from a male donor with prostate cancer.

This clonotype occurred many times. The rearrangement joins TRBV6-6 to TRBJ2-3; possible D gene TRBD1, 5 bases. V dropped 6 bases and J dropped 0 bases, with 10 bases sitting between them. The CDR3 spans 14 residues. Germline CDR1 and CDR2: MNHNY and SVGAGI (reference sequence). The CDR3 spells CASRIGASTDTQYF. In DNA, the CDR3 is TGTGCCAGCAGGATAGGGGCTAGCACAGATACGCAGTATTTT.

For this clonotype: With only one base between it and a far larger clone, this is likely a read error. The chain uses TRBV6-1 and TRBJ1-1; D is unclear. Germline CDR1 reads MNHNS; CDR2 reads SASEGT. Trimming cost V 10 bases and J 5 bases, with 17 bases left between them. This CDR3 is built from 13 residues. CDR3 sequence (DNA): TGTGCCAACAGAGCGAGGGTTAGGACTGAAGCTTTCTTT. Protein sequence: CANRARVRTEAFF.

This clonotype was seen repeatedly, ten times or more. This chain joins TRBV6-2 or TRBV6-3 and TRBJ2-6, with D hard to call. V was clipped by 6 bases and J by 2 bases, with 11 bases between them. This CDR3 is built from 15 residues. Germline V CDR1 and CDR2: MNHEY, SVGEGT. The CDR3 DNA reads TGTGCCAGCAGCTCTGACACCGCTGGGGCCAACGTCCTGACTTTC. This sequence encodes CASSSDTAGANVLTF.

This clonotype showed up many times. This sequence joins TRBV29-1 and TRBJ2-2; D possibly matches TRBD1 or TRBD2 (5 bases each). Germline assignment: CDR1 SQVTM and CDR2 ANQGSEA. Trimming left V 0 bases short and J 8 bases short, with 16 bases between. This CDR3 region has 15 residues. As DNA, the CDR3 is TGCAGCGTTGAAGATCTCGGGACGGCCTCTGGGGAGCTGTTTTTT. Its translation: CSVEDLGTASGELFF.

The chain recombines TRBV5-1 with TRBJ2-5, with D possibly called TRBD1 or TRBD2 (5 bases each). The germline V and J ends were trimmed by 4 bases and 5 bases, with 9 bases remaining between them. The CDR3 extends over 12 amino acids. Germline assignment: CDR1 SGHRS and CDR2 YFSETQ. The CDR3 coding sequence is TGCGCCAGCAGCGGGGACCTTGAGACCCAGTACTTC. This sequence encodes CASSGDLETQYF.

This sequence joins TRBV6-5 and TRBJ2-5; TRBD1 might be the D (6 bases). V was pared by 2 bases and J by 2 bases, with 21 bases between. Per the germline V gene, CDR1 is MNHEY and CDR2 is SVGAGI. The CDR3 has 18 residues. CDR3 nucleotide sequence: TGTGCCAGCAGTTACCGACAAACGGGTAACAGGGTACAAGAGACCCAGTACTTC. This gives the protein CASSYRQTGNRVQETQYF.

This clonotype came up many times. The V gene is TRBV28, the J gene TRBJ2-2; D uncertain. The CDR3 length is 13 residues. The germline gives CDR1 MDHEN, CDR2 SYDVKM. With 10 bases removed from V and 6 bases from J, the gap between germline ends came to 15 bases. The CDR3 region is CATLPGSPGELFF. CDR3 DNA: TGTGCCACCCTCCCAGGTTCTCCCGGGGAGCTGTTTTTT. The full variable domain, completed using reference TRBV28 and TRBJ2-2, is DVKVTQSSRYLVKRTGEKVFLECVQDMDHENMFWYRQDPGLGLRLIYFSYDVKMKEKGDIPEGYSVSREKKERFSLILESASTNQTSMYLCATLPGSPGELFFGEGSRLTVL.

This clonotype has a count of ten or more. This chain uses TRBV6-5 with TRBJ1-6; D ambiguous. CDR1 and CDR2 from the germline V gene are MNHEY and SVGAGI. This CDR3 contains 12 residues. Trimming stripped 6 bases from V and 8 bases from J, with 8 bases between. CDR3 residues: CASSLPHSPLHF. The CDR3 region has the DNA TGTGCCAGCAGCCTACCCCATTCACCCCTCCACTTT.

The rearrangement links TRBV6-2 or TRBV6-3 to TRBJ2-3; possibly TRBD1 for D (5 bases). There are 14 residues in the CDR3. Per germline, CDR1 MNHEY and CDR2 SVGEGT. The V gene lost 8 bases and the J gene lost 0 bases, with 12 bases spanning the gap. CDR3 in DNA: TGTGCCAGCCCAGTAGGGGCTAGCACAGATACGCAGTATTTT. It is translated as CASPVGASTDTQYF.

This clonotype was seen at least ten times. The CDR3 DNA follows: TGTGCCAGCAGTAGGCTGTCCCTGGGTGAGCAGTTCTTC. Translating it yields CASSRLSLGEQFF. The gene calls are TRBV2 and TRBJ2-1; D is uncertain. There are 13 residues in the CDR3. The germline V gene encodes CDR1 SNHLY and CDR2 FYNNEI. The V gene lost 5 bases and the J gene lost 9 bases, with 14 bases spanning the gap.

This clonotype was recorded many times. The chain couples TRBV5-1 to TRBJ2-2, with D possibly called TRBD1 or TRBD2 (5 bases each). CDR1 and CDR2 from the germline V gene are SGHRS and YFSETQ. Trimming pared 2 bases from V and 3 bases from J, leaving 17 bases between. The CDR3 is 17 residues long. The CDR3 is CASSFAPGAFDTGELFF. CDR3 DNA: TGCGCCAGCAGCTTTGCCCCCGGGGCGTTCGACACCGGGGAGCTGTTTTTT. Based on the CDR3 plus reference TRBV5-1 and TRBJ2-2, the full variable domain is KAGVTQTPRYLIKTRGQQVTLSCSPISGHRSVSWYQQTPGQGLQFLFEYFSETQRNKGNFPGRFSGRQFSNSRSEMNVSTLELGDSALYLCASSFAPGAFDTGELFFGEGSRLTVL.

This clonotype was observed a few times. The chain joins TRBV7-9 to TRBJ1-4, with 9 bases identical to TRBD1. CDR3 length: 15 residues. The germline V gene encodes CDR1 SEHNR and CDR2 FQNEAQ (reference sequence). V lost 4 bases, J lost 7 bases, and 7 bases stayed unmatched. The CDR3 spells CASSSPRDRVEKLFF. The DNA for the CDR3 is TGTGCCAGCAGCTCGCCCCGGGACAGGGTTGAAAAACTGTTTTTT.

To note about this clonotype: A read error is the likely source, as a far larger clone sits one nucleotide away. The chain carries TRBV24-1 and TRBJ2-1; possible D gene TRBD2, 7 bases. With 4 bases removed from V and 4 bases from J, the gap between germline ends came to 13 bases. CDR1 is KGHDR and CDR2 is SFDVKD in the germline V gene. The CDR3 consists of 15 residues. The DNA of the CDR3 is TGTGCCACCAGTGAATCAGGGGAGGGATACAATGAGCAGTTCTTC. This translates into CATSESGEGYNEQFF.

This chain joins TRBV2 and TRBJ1-5; maybe TRBD1 (5 bases). Trimming removed 8 bases from V and 0 bases from J, with 14 bases in between. Germline V gene data show CDR1 as SNHLY and CDR2 as FYNNEI. The CDR3 length is 15 residues. CDR3 nucleotide sequence: TGTGCCAGCGGCTCGGGGGGGAGTAGCAATCAGCCCCAGCATTTT. Amino acid sequence: CASGSGGSSNQPQHF. Full variable domain (missing parts from reference TRBV2 and TRBJ1-5): EPEVTQTPSHQVTQMGQEVILRCVPISNHLYFYWYRQILGQKVEFLVSFYNNEISEKSEIFDDQFSVERPDGSNFTLKIRSTKLEDSAMYFCASGSGGSSNQPQHFGDGTRLSIL.

This clonotype was seen a few times. The rearrangement links TRBV7-6 to TRBJ2-5; 7 positions match TRBD2. Germline V gene lookup returns CDR1 SGHVS and CDR2 FNYEAQ. V shed 5 bases and J 4 bases; nucleotides not matched to a gene: 10. This CDR3 comprises 15 residues. The DNA for the CDR3 is TGTGCCAGCAGCAGTCTAGCGGAGAGGGGAGAGACCCAGTACTTC. Amino acid sequence: CASSSLAERGETQYF.

This clonotype was seen ten or more times. The chain couples TRBV7-2 to TRBJ1-2; 10 bases agree with TRBD1. The CDR3 is 16 amino acids. J was trimmed by 6 bases and V by 1 base; bases with no gene match: 8. Germline V gene data show CDR1 as SGHTA and CDR2 as FQGNSA. Written as DNA, the CDR3 is TGTGCCAGCAGCTTAGTCACCGGGACAGGGGAGAATGGCTACACCTTC. It codes for CASSLVTGTGENGYTF.

The chain employs TRBV29-1 and TRBJ2-2; 8 bases match TRBD1. Germline CDR1 is SQVTM and CDR2 is ANQGSEA. Unmatched junction bases numbered 3, after V lost 5 bases and J lost 4 bases. The CDR3 spans 13 residues. The CDR3 reads CSVQGALTGELFF. As DNA, the CDR3 is TGCAGCGTTCAGGGGGCGCTCACCGGGGAGCTGTTTTTT.

This clonotype was recorded many times. The chain links TRBV20-1 to TRBJ2-2; the match to TRBD2 covers 8 bases. The germline CDR1 and CDR2 sequences are DFQATT and SNEGSKA (reference sequence). CDR3 size: 14 residues. The V gene end was trimmed by 4 bases and the J gene end by 1 base; junction bases not matched to a gene: 2. Written as DNA, the CDR3 is TGCAGTGCTACCGGGAGGGGGAACACCGGGGAGCTGTTTTTT. Its translation: CSATGRGNTGELFF.

This clonotype showed up many times. The chain couples TRBV20-1 to TRBJ2-1; 10 bases map to TRBD2. J gave up 6 bases and V 3 bases, and 8 bases lay outside the gene matches. This CDR3 is 15 amino acids long. Germline loops: CDR1 DFQATT, CDR2 SNEGSKA (reference sequence). The CDR3 here is CSARGAGGPGNEQFF. The CDR3 nucleotides read TGCAGTGCTAGGGGAGCGGGAGGGCCAGGCAATGAGCAGTTCTTC.

At least ten counts were recorded for this clonotype. The rearrangement joins TRBV27 to TRBJ1-5; 7 nucleotides match TRBD1. CDR1 is MNHEY and CDR2 is SMNVEV in the germline V gene (reference sequence). Trimming removed 5 bases from V and 0 bases from J; junction bases left unmatched: 7. The CDR3 covers 16 residues. The CDR3 DNA sequence: TGTGCCAGCAGTACCGGGACAGAGAGTAGCAATCAGCCCCAGCATTTT. Its protein is CASSTGTESSNQPQHF.

At least ten counts were recorded for this clonotype. The J gene is TRBJ2-7, the V gene TRBV2; 7 bases line up with TRBD1. This CDR3 has 14 amino acids. Trimming took 7 bases from V and 3 from J; bases not matched to a gene: 9. Germline V gene data show CDR1 as SNHLY and CDR2 as FYNNEI. CDR3 bases: TGTGCCAGCATTGATCAGACAGGGTACTACGAGCAGTACTTC. It yields the protein CASIDQTGYYEQYF. The variable domain in full, with the rest retrieved from reference TRBV2 and TRBJ2-7, is EPEVTQTPSHQVTQMGQEVILRCVPISNHLYFYWYRQILGQKVEFLVSFYNNEISEKSEIFDDQFSVERPDGSNFTLKIRSTKLEDSAMYFCASIDQTGYYEQYFGPGTRLTVT.

A remark on this clonotype: Given a far larger clone just one base away, this is likely a sequencing read error. The V gene is TRBV3-1, the J gene TRBJ2-7; D could derive from TRBD1 or TRBD2 (6 bases each). Germline assignment: CDR1 LGHDT and CDR2 YNNKEL (reference sequence). V lost 4 bases and J 7 bases, leaving 17 bases between the germline ends. CDR3 size: 14 residues. CDR3 protein: CASSLRGGLNEQYF. The CDR3 DNA follows: TGTGCCAGCAGCCTCAGAGGGGGACTCAATGAGCAGTACTTC.

This clonotype was counted many times. This chain links TRBV5-1 with TRBJ1-1, with TRBD1 as a possible D gene (5 bases). CDR3 length: 15 amino acids. V gave up 8 bases and J gave up 4 bases, with 21 bases separating them. Germline loops: CDR1 SGHRS, CDR2 YFSETQ. Written as DNA, the CDR3 is TGCGCCAGTACCCGCCTCGGCCAGGGAACCACTGAAGCTTTCTTT. Protein: CASTRLGQGTTEAFF.

This clonotype was observed at least ten times. The rearrangement joins TRBV30 to TRBJ2-7, with D perhaps TRBD2 (7 bases). Between the trimmed V and J ends, which lost 4 bases and 4 bases, there was a span of 20 bases. The germline gives CDR1 GTSNPN, CDR2 SVGIG (reference sequence). This CDR3 region has 15 residues. The CDR3: CAWTLKGEGRYEQYF. The CDR3 DNA reads as TGTGCCTGGACCCTCAAGGGGGAGGGCCGGTACGAGCAGTACTTC.

The gene calls are TRBV7-2 and TRBJ1-6; D gene ambiguous. Germline V lookup: CDR1 SGHTA, CDR2 FQGNSA. The CDR3 has 12 residues. Trimming took 7 bases from V and 5 from J, leaving 6 bases between them. In DNA, the CDR3 is TGTGCCAGCACCCAAAATAATTCACCCCTCCACTTT. This translates into CASTQNNSPLHF.

This clonotype was recorded at least ten times. The chain employs TRBV2 and TRBJ2-4; D is possibly TRBD2 (7 bases). V was cut by 8 bases and J by 3 bases, with 14 bases left in between. Germline CDR1 reads SNHLY; CDR2 reads FYNNEI. CDR3 length: 14 residues. In nucleotides, the CDR3 is TGTGCCAGCTCACAGGGAGGGGGCAAAAACATTCAGTACTTC. Translating gives CASSQGGGKNIQYF.

In this sample, this clonotype turned up many times. The chain joins TRBV20-1 to TRBJ2-3, with D uncertain. The germline V and J ends were trimmed by 7 bases and 0 bases, with 17 bases remaining between them. The CDR3 has 15 amino acids. Germline CDR1 reads DFQATT; CDR2 reads SNEGSKA (reference sequence). The CDR3 sequence: CSVPAILTSTDTQYF. CDR3 sequence (DNA): TGCAGTGTCCCGGCTATCCTCACTAGCACAGATACGCAGTATTTT.